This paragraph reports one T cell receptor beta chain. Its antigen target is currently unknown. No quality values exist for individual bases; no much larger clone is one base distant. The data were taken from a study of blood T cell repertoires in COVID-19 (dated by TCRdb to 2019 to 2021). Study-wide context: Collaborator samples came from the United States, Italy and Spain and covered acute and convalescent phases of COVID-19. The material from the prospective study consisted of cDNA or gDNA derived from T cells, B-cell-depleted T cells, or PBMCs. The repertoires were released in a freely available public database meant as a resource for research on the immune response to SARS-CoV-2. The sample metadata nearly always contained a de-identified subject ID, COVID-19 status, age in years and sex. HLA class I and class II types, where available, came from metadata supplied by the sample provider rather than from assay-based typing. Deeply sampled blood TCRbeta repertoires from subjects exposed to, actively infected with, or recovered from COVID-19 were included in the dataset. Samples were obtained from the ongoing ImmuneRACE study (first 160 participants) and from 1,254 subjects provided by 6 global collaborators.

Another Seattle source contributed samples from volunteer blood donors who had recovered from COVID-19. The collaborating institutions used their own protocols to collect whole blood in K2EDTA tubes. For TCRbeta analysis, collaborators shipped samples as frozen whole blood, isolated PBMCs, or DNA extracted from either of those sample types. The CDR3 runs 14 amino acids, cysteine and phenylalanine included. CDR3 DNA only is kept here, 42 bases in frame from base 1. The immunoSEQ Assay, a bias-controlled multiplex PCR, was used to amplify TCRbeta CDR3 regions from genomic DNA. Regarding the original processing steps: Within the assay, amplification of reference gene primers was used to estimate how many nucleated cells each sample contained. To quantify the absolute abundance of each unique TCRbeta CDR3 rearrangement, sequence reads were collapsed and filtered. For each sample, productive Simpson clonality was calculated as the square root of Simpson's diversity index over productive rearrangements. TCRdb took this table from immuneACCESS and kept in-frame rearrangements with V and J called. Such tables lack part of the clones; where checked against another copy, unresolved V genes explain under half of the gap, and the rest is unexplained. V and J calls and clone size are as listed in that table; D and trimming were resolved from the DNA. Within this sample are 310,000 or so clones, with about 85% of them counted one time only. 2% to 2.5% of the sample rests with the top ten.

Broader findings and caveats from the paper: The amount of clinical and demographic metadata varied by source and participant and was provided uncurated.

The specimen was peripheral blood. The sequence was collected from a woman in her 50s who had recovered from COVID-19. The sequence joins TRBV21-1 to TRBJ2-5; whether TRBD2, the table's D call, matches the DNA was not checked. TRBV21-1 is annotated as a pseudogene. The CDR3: CASSNWGGKETQYF. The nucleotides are TGTGCCAGCAGCAACTGGGGAGGAAAAGAGACCCAGTACTTC.